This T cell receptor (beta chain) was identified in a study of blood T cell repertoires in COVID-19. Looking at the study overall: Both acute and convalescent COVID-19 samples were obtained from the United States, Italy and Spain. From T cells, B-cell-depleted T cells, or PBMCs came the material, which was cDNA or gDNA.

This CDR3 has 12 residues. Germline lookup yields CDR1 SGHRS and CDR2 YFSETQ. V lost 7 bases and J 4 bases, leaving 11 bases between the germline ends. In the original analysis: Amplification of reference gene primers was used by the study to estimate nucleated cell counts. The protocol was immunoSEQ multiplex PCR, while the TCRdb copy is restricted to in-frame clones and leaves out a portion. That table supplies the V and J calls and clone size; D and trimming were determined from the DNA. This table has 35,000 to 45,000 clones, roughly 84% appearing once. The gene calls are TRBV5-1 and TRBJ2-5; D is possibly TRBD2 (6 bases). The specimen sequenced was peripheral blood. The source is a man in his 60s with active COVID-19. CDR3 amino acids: CASGRGRETQYF. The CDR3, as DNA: TGCGCCAGCGGGCGGGGCCGAGAGACCCAGTACTTC.